The following is a TCR beta chain sequence with its context. Repertoires were generated with immunoSEQ multiplex PCR, while TCRdb's copy carries only in-frame clones and drops some. The data show approximately 110,000 clones, roughly 94% seen once. These data are taken from a study of siplizumab effects on memory and regulatory T cells. CDR1 and CDR2 (germline): SGHRS, YFSETQ. The CDR3 loop spans 15 amino acids. After removal of 4 bases from V and 5 bases from J, the junction contained 9 bases not matched to a gene. The receptor comes from a human donor in good health. Sequenced material: Tregs sorted from blood. The chain links TRBV5-1 to TRBJ1-2, with 9 bases fitting TRBD1. CDR3 nucleotide sequence: TGCGCCAGCAGCAACGGACAGGGGCTAGGGTATGGCTACACCTTC. It encodes CASSNGQGLGYGYTF.